This is a list of T cell receptor beta chains from one sample in a study of blood T cell repertoires in COVID-19. Measured with immunoSEQ multiplex PCR; TCRdb has only the in-frame clones, and not every one. The sample yields a few hundred thousand clones, roughly 80% seen once. Sample: peripheral blood. These receptors all stem from a woman at least 80 years old with acute or convalescent COVID-19. The CDR3 runs from the conserved cysteine through the conserved F or W. Fields, in order: J gene, D gene, V gene, clone size, CDR3 protein, CDR3 DNA. The D gene is left open where the match is weak. Size values are once, few and many counts, or a class for expanded clones, and some rows have none.

>TRBJ1-4|NA|TRBV6-5|NA
CASYPSERGEKLFF
TGTGCCAGCTACCCCAGCGAGAGAGGGGAAAAACTGTTTTTT
>TRBJ2-4|NA|TRBV4-3|once
CASSPNRGGYIQYF
TGCGCCAGCAGCCCTAACAGGGGGGGGTACATTCAGTACTTC
>TRBJ2-7|NA|TRBV10-3|NA
CAISPERSSYEQYF
TGTGCCATCAGCCCTGAACGGAGCTCCTACGAGCAGTACTTC
>TRBJ2-3|TRBD2|TRBV25-1|NA
CASSLFSGGLTDTQYF
TGTGCCAGCAGTTTATTTAGCGGGGGATTAACAGATACGCAGTATTTT
>TRBJ2-3|NA|TRBV19|NA
CASSSDKPVRTDTQYF
TGTGCCAGTAGTAGTGACAAGCCGGTTCGCACAGATACGCAGTATTTT
>TRBJ2-7|NA|TRBV13|NA
CASSLGPVSYEQYF
TGTGCCAGCAGCTTAGGGCCGGTCTCCTACGAGCAGTACTTC
>TRBJ2-1|NA|TRBV5-1|NA
CASSLDAGSHNEQFF
TGCGCCAGCAGCTTGGATGCGGGAAGCCACAATGAGCAGTTCTTC
>TRBJ2-3|TRBD1|TRBV7-2|NA
CASSRDRNTDTQYF
TGTGCCAGCAGCCGGGACAGGAACACAGATACGCAGTATTTT
>TRBJ1-3|TRBD1|TRBV18|NA
CASSPSGGSGNTIYF
TGTGCCAGCTCACCCTCAGGGGGCAGTGGAAACACCATATATTTT
>TRBJ2-1|NA|TRBV5-5|NA
CASSFSSEVNNEQFF
TGTGCCAGCAGCTTTTCAAGCGAGGTAAACAATGAGCAGTTCTTC
>TRBJ1-5|NA|TRBV28|NA
CASTPVGLGNQPQHF
TGTGCCAGCACCCCCGTGGGGCTAGGGAATCAGCCCCAGCATTTT
>TRBJ1-1|NA|TRBV28|few
CASSGGLTEAFF
TGTGCCAGCAGCGGGGGGCTCACTGAAGCTTTCTTT
>TRBJ2-5|TRBD2|TRBV27|NA
CASSLLAGGETQYF
TGTGCCAGCAGTTTACTAGCGGGAGGTGAGACCCAGTACTTC
>TRBJ1-1|TRBD1|TRBV29-1|NA
CSVEGTGDRTEAFF
TGCAGCGTTGAGGGGACAGGGGATCGAACTGAAGCTTTCTTT
>TRBJ1-6|NA|TRBV19|few
CASGAGGRADNSPLHF
TGTGCCAGTGGTGCCGGGGGAAGGGCCGATAATTCACCCCTCCACTTT
>TRBJ2-7|NA|TRBV5-4|NA
CASSLGGGGPYEQYF
TGTGCCAGCAGCTTGGGAGGGGGGGGCCCCTACGAGCAGTACTTC
>TRBJ2-2|TRBD2|TRBV6-5|NA
CASRLTSGWTGELFF
TGTGCCAGCAGGCTTACTAGCGGGTGGACCGGGGAGCTGTTTTTT
>TRBJ1-1|NA|TRBV6-2/TRBV6-3|NA
CASSFQGTEAFF
TGTGCCAGCAGTTTCCAGGGCACTGAAGCTTTCTTT
>TRBJ2-1|TRBD2|TRBV28|NA
CASRTSGRGYNEQFF
TGTGCCAGCAGGACTAGCGGGAGGGGTTACAATGAGCAGTTCTTC
>TRBJ1-6|NA|TRBV11-3|NA
CASSWGPDSPLHF
TGTGCCAGCAGCTGGGGGCCAGATTCACCCCTCCACTTT
>TRBJ2-7|TRBD1|TRBV29-1|NA
CSVGTGGPSYEQYF
TGCAGCGTTGGCACAGGGGGCCCTTCCTACGAGCAGTACTTC
>TRBJ2-3|TRBD2|TRBV6-1|NA
CASYLSGEGTDTQYF
TGTGCCAGCTACCTAAGCGGGGAAGGGACAGATACGCAGTATTTT
>TRBJ2-3|TRBD1|TRBV5-4|NA
CASSARDRGVDTQYF
TGTGCCAGCAGCGCAAGGGACAGGGGTGTGGATACGCAGTATTTT
>TRBJ2-7|NA|TRBV11-3|NA
CASSLLTYPTYEQYF
TGTGCCAGCAGTCTGCTAACGTACCCTACCTACGAGCAGTACTTC
>TRBJ2-1|TRBD2|TRBV11-2|NA
CASSLRTSAHEQFF
TGTGCCAGCAGCTTACGGACTAGCGCCCATGAGCAGTTCTTC
>TRBJ2-2|NA|TRBV2|NA
CASSAQAQNTGELFF
TGTGCCAGCAGTGCGCAGGCGCAGAACACCGGGGAGCTGTTTTTT
>TRBJ2-2|TRBD1|TRBV28|few
CASSRTGFTGELFF
TGTGCCAGCAGCCGGACAGGGTTCACCGGGGAGCTGTTTTTT
>TRBJ2-3|NA|TRBV18|NA
CASSPKSPDTQYF
TGTGCCAGCTCCCCGAAGAGCCCAGATACGCAGTATTTT
>TRBJ1-6|NA|TRBV11-2|NA
CASSLGGNHSPLHF
TGTGCCAGCAGCTTAGGGGGCAACCATTCACCCCTCCACTTT
>TRBJ1-3|NA|TRBV28|few
CASSFSAGNTIYF
TGTGCCAGCAGTTTTTCTGCGGGAAACACCATATATTTT
>TRBJ2-7|NA|TRBV7-6|NA
CASSYGPGGEQYF
TGTGCCAGCAGTTACGGGCCGGGCGGGGAGCAGTACTTC
>TRBJ1-2|TRBD1|TRBV7-2|NA
CASSLGGTGQGYGYTF
TGTGCCAGCAGCTTAGGGGGCACGGGACAGGGGTATGGCTACACCTTC
>TRBJ2-5|TRBD2|TRBV18|NA
CASSPGKRGDQETQYF
TGTGCCAGCTCACCGGGAAAGCGGGGGGATCAAGAGACCCAGTACTTC
>TRBJ1-1|TRBD1|TRBV3-1/TRBV3-2|once
CASSLDRATEAFF
TGTGCCAGCAGCCTAGACAGGGCCACTGAAGCTTTCTTT
>TRBJ2-1|TRBD2|TRBV9|NA
CASSVTTSGRGWDEQFF
TGTGCCAGCAGCGTAACAACTAGCGGGAGAGGCTGGGATGAGCAGTTCTTC
>TRBJ2-7|NA|TRBV5-6|NA
CASSPGLAYEQYF
TGTGCCAGCAGCCCGGGACTGGCCTACGAGCAGTACTTC
>TRBJ1-6|TRBD1|TRBV5-1|NA
CASSLGQGAGTNSPLHF
TGCGCCAGCAGCCTAGGACAGGGCGCGGGCACTAATTCACCCCTCCACTTT
>TRBJ2-7|TRBD1|TRBV10-1|NA
CASSESGQGHEQYF
TGCGCCAGCAGTGAGTCGGGACAGGGCCACGAGCAGTACTTC
>TRBJ2-2|TRBD2|TRBV6-5|NA
CASRASGPTGELFF
TGTGCCAGCAGAGCTAGCGGCCCTACCGGGGAGCTGTTTTTT
>TRBJ1-1|NA|TRBV6-5|NA
CASSRIGGRRTEAFF
TGTGCCAGCAGTAGGATCGGGGGGCGCCGCACTGAAGCTTTCTTT
>TRBJ2-5|TRBD2|TRBV7-7|NA
CASSPLLAGAETQYF
TGTGCTAGCAGCCCACTTTTAGCGGGGGCAGAGACCCAGTACTTC
>TRBJ1-4|TRBD1|TRBV5-1|NA
CASSELGQPNEKLFF
TGCGCCAGCAGCGAGCTGGGACAGCCTAATGAAAAACTGTTTTTT
>TRBJ1-6|NA|TRBV19|NA
CASSMPTEAGAPLHF
TGTGCCAGTAGTATGCCCACAGAGGCGGGGGCACCCCTCCACTTT
>TRBJ1-5|TRBD1|TRBV19|NA
CASSAGTGGKNQPQHF
TGTGCCAGTAGCGCCGGGACAGGGGGTAAGAATCAGCCCCAGCATTTT
>TRBJ1-4|NA|TRBV5-5|NA
CASSLSLGLSEKLFF
TGTGCCAGCAGCTTGAGCCTGGGCTTGAGCGAAAAACTGTTTTTT
>TRBJ1-2|NA|TRBV30|NA
CAWSTGEGMGYTF
TGTGCCTGGAGTACCGGGGAGGGCATGGGCTACACCTTC
>TRBJ1-4|TRBD1|TRBV5-4|NA
CASSQSTGISDEKLFF
TGTGCCAGCAGCCAGTCGACAGGGATCAGTGATGAAAAACTGTTTTTT
>TRBJ1-1|NA|TRBV7-2|once
CASSLVAGLDTEAFF
TGTGCCAGCAGCTTAGTGGCAGGGCTAGATACTGAAGCTTTCTTT